Given below is one T cell receptor beta chain in context. This entry belongs to a study of blood T cell repertoires in COVID-19. Study-wide background: The samples span acute and convalescent COVID-19 from the United States, Italy and Spain. In each case, the material was cDNA or gDNA derived from T cells, B-cell-depleted T cells, or PBMCs.

Under the authors' procedure: Estimation of nucleated cell counts was performed using reference gene primer amplification. Clones were read by immunoSEQ multiplex PCR, and TCRdb kept only the in-frame ones, dropping some. The V and J calls and clone size come from that table; D and trimming were worked out from the DNA. Altogether 99,000 or so clones are present, just under 85% being singletons, with the ten largest covering 3.3%. The V and J ends lost 2 bases and 8 bases, in that order; junction bases with no gene match: 7. CDR1 is SGHRS, CDR2 YFSETQ, per germline. The CDR3 is 15 amino acids. Specimen: peripheral blood. The chain is built from TRBV5-1 and TRBJ1-2, with 12 bases that match TRBD1. This receptor was obtained from a woman older than 75 with active or convalescent COVID-19. CDR3 amino acids: CASSLTGQGAGGYTF. As DNA, the CDR3 is TGCGCCAGCAGCTTAACGGGACAGGGGGCTGGCGGCTACACCTTC.